The source of this TCR beta chain is a study of blood T cell repertoires in COVID-19. Clones were sequenced by immunoSEQ multiplex PCR, and TCRdb holds only the in-frame ones, with some missing. The sample lists roughly 240,000 clones, 86% occurring once. This clonotype originated in a woman aged 45-60 years who had recovered from COVID-19. Input material: PBMCs or T cells enriched from blood (not recorded which).

CDR3 protein: CASSSPGHQTTYEQYF. As DNA, the CDR3 is TGTGCCAGCAGTTCCCCGGGACATCAAACCACCTACGAGCAGTACTTC. The chain joins TRBV28 to TRBJ2-7, with TRBD1 as a possible D gene (6 bases). The CDR3 extends over 16 amino acids. Trimming took off 4 bases at V and 2 bases at J, with 18 bases between the two ends. CDR1 MDHEN and CDR2 SYDVKM come from the germline V gene.